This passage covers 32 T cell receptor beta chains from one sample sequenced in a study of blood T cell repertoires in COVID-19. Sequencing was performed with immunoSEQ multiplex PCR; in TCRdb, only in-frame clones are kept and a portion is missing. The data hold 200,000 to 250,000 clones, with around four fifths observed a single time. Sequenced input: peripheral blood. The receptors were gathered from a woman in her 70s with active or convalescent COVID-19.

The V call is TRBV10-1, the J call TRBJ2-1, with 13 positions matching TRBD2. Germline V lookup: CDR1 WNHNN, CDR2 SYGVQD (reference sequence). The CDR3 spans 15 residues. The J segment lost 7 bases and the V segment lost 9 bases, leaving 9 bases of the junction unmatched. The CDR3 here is CASTTGLAGANEQFF. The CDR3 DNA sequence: TGCGCCAGTACTACTGGACTAGCGGGAGCAAATGAGCAGTTCTTC.

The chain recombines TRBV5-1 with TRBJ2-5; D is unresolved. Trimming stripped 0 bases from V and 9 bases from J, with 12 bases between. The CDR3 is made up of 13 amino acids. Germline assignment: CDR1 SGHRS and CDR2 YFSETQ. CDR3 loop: CASSLVPSAAQYF. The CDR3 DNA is TGCGCCAGCAGCTTGGTTCCAAGCGCGGCCCAGTACTTC.

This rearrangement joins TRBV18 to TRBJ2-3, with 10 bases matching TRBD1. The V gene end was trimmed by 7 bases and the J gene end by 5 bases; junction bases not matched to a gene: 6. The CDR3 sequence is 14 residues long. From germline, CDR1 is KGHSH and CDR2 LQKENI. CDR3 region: CASLPGQGRDTQYF. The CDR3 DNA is TGTGCCAGCTTGCCGGGACAGGGGCGAGATACGCAGTATTTT.

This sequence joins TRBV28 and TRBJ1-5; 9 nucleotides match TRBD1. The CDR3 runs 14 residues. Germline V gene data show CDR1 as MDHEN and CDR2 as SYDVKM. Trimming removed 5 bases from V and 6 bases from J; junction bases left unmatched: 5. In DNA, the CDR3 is TGTGCCAGCAGTCCGGGACAGGGAAGTCAGCCCCAGCATTTT. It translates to CASSPGQGSQPQHF.

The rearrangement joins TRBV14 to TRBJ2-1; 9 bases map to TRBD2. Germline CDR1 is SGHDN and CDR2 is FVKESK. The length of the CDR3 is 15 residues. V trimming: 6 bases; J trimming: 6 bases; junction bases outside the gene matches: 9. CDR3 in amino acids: CASRAMGLAGNEQFF. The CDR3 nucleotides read TGTGCCAGCAGGGCTATGGGACTAGCAGGCAATGAGCAGTTCTTC.

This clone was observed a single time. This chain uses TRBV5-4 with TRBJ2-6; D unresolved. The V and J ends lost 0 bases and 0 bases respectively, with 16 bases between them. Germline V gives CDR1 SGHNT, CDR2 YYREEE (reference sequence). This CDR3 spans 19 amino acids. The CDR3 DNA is TGTGCCAGCAGCTTGGCGTCTCTTAGTTTAGCCTCTGGGGCCAACGTCCTGACTTTC. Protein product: CASSLASLSLASGANVLTF. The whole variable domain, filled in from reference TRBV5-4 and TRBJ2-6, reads ETGVTQSPTHLIKTRGQQVTLRCSSQSGHNTVSWYQQALGQGPQFIFQYYREEENGRGNFPPRFSGLQFPNYSSELNVNALELDDSALYLCASSLASLSLASGANVLTFGAGSRLTVL.

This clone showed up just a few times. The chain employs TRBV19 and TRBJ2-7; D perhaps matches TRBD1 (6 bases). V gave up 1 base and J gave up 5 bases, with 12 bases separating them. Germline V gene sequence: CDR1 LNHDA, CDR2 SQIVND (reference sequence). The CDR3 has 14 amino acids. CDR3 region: CASSIGQDLHEQYF. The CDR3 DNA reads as TGTGCCAGTAGTATAGGACAGGACCTTCACGAGCAGTACTTC.

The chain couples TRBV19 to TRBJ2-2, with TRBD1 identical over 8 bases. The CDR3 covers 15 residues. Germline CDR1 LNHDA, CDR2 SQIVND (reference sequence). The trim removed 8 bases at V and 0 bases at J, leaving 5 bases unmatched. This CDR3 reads CASVPGQANTGELFF. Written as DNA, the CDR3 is TGTGCCAGTGTACCGGGACAGGCGAACACCGGGGAGCTGTTTTTT.

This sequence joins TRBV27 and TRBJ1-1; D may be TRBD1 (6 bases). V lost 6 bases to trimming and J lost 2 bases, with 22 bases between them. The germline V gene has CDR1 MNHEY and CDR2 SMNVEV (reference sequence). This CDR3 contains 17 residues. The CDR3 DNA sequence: TGTGCCAGCAGCTTTAAGACAGGAGTCTTCTCTAACACTGAAGCTTTCTTT. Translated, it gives CASSFKTGVFSNTEAFF.

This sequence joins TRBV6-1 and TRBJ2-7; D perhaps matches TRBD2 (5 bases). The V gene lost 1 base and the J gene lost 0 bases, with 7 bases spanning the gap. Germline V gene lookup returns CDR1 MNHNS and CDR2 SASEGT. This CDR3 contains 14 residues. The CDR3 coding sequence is TGTGCCAGCAGTGAAGGGGGAGTCTCCTACGAGCAGTACTTC. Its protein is CASSEGGVSYEQYF.

The CDR3 nucleotides are TGTGCCATCAGTGATCAGCGCGGCGATCAGCCCCAGCATTTT. Translation gives CAISDQRGDQPQHF. The rearrangement joins TRBV10-3 to TRBJ1-5; D gene uncertain. The length of the CDR3 is 14 residues. Germline V gene data show CDR1 as ENHRY and CDR2 as SYGVKD. V dropped 3 bases and J dropped 5 bases, with 11 bases sitting between them.

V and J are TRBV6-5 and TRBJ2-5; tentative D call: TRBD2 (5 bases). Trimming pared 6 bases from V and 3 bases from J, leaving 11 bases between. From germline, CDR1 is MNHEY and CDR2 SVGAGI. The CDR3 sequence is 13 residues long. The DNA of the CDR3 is TGTGCCAGCAGGGGCAGGCGGGAAGAGACCCAGTACTTC. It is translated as CASRGRREETQYF.

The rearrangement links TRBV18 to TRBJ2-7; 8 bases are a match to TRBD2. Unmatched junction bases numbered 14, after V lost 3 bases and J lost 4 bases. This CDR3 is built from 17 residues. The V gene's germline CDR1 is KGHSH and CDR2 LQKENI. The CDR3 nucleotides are TGTGCCAGCTCACCCGGTCGGGCGGGAGGTGGTGTATACGAGCAGTACTTC. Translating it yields CASSPGRAGGGVYEQYF. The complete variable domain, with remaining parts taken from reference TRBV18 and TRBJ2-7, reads NAGVMQNPRHLVRRRGQEARLRCSPMKGHSHVYWYRQLPEEGLKFMVYLQKENIIDESGMPKERFSAEFPKEGPSILRIQQVVRGDSAAYFCASSPGRAGGGVYEQYFGPGTRLTVT.

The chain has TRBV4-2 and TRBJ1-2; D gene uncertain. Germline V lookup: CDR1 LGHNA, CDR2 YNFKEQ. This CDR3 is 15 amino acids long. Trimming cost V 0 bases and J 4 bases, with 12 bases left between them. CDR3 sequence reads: CASSQDLGEFYGYTF. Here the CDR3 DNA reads TGTGCCAGCAGCCAAGATCTCGGGGAGTTCTATGGCTACACCTTC.

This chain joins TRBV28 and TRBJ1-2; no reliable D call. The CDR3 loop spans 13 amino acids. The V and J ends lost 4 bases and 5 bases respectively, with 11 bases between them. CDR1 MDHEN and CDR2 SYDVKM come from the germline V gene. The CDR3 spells CASSSGNEYGYTF. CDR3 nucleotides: TGTGCCAGCAGTTCCGGGAACGAGTATGGCTACACCTTC.

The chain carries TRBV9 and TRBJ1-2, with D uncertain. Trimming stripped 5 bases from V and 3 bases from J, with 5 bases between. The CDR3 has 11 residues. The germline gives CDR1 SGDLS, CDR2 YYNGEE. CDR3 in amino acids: CASRRDYGYTF. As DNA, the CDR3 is TGTGCCAGCAGACGGGACTATGGCTACACCTTC. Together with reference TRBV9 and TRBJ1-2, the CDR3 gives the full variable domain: DSGVTQTPKHLITATGQRVTLRCSPRSGDLSVYWYQQSLDQGLQFLIQYYNGEERAKGNILERFSAQQFPDLHSELNLSSLELGDSALYFCASRRDYGYTFGSGTRLTVV.

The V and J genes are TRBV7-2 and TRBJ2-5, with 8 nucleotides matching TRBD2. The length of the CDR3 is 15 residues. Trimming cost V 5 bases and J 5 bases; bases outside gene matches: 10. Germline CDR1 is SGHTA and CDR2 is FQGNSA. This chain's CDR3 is CASSTLAERIETQYF. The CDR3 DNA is TGTGCCAGCAGCACACTAGCGGAGAGGATCGAGACCCAGTACTTC.

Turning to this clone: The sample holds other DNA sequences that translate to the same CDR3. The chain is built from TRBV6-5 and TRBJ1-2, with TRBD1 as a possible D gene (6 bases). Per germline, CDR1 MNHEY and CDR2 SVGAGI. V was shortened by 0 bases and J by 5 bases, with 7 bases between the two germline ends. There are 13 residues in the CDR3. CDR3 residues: CASSYSGQYGYTF. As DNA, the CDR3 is TGTGCCAGCAGTTACTCTGGACAGTATGGCTACACCTTC.

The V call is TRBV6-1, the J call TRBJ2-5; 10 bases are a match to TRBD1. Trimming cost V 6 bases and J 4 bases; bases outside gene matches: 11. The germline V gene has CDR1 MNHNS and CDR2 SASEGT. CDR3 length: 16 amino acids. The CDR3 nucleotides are TGTGCCAGCAGCGAACAACCGGGACAGGGGCGAGAGACCCAGTACTTC. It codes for CASSEQPGQGRETQYF.

As DNA, the CDR3 is TGTGCCAGCAGTTACTTTCCCGGGATCAACACTGAAGCTTTCTTT. Protein: CASSYFPGINTEAFF. The chain is built from TRBV6-5 and TRBJ1-1; D is undetermined. The CDR3 runs 15 residues. Germline V gene data show CDR1 as MNHEY and CDR2 as SVGAGI. Trimming took 1 base from V and 2 from J, leaving 11 bases between them.

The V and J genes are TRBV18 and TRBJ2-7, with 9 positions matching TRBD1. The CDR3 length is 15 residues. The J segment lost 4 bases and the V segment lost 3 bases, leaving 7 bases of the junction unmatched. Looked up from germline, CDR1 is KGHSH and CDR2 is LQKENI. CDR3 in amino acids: CASSPTGTGSYEQYF. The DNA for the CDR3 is TGTGCCAGCTCACCGACCGGGACAGGGTCGTACGAGCAGTACTTC. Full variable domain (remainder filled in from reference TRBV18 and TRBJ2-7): NAGVMQNPRHLVRRRGQEARLRCSPMKGHSHVYWYRQLPEEGLKFMVYLQKENIIDESGMPKERFSAEFPKEGPSILRIQQVVRGDSAAYFCASSPTGTGSYEQYFGPGTRLTVT.

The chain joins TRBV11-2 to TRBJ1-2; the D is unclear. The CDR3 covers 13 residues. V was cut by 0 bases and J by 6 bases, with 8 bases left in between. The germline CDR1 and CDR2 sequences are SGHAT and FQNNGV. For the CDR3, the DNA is TGTGCCAGCAGCTTAGACACTTCCAATGGCTACACCTTC. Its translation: CASSLDTSNGYTF.

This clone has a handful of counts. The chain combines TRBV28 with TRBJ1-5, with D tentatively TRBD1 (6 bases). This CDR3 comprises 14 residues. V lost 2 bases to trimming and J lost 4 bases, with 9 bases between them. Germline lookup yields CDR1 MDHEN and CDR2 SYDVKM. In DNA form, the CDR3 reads TGTGCCAGCAGTTTAATCCAGGGGAATCAGCCCCAGCATTTT. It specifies CASSLIQGNQPQHF.

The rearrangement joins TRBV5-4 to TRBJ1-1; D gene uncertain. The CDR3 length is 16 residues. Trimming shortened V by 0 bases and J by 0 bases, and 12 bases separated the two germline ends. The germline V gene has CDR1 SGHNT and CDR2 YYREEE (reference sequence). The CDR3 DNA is TGTGCCAGCAGCTTGGAACACAGAAACCTGAACACTGAAGCTTTCTTT. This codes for CASSLEHRNLNTEAFF.

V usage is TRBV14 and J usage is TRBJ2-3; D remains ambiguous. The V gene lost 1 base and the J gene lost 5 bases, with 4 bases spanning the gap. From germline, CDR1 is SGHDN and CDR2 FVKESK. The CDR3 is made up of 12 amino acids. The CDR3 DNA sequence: TGTGCCAGCAGCCAAGGGAGAGATACGCAGTATTTT. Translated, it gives CASSQGRDTQYF.

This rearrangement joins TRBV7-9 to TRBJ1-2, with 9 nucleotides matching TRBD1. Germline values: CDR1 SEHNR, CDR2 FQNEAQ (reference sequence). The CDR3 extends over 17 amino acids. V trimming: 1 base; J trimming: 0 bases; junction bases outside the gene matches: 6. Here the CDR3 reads CASSLGDRVFPNYGYTF. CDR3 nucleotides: TGTGCCAGCAGCTTAGGGGACAGGGTGTTCCCTAACTATGGCTACACCTTC.

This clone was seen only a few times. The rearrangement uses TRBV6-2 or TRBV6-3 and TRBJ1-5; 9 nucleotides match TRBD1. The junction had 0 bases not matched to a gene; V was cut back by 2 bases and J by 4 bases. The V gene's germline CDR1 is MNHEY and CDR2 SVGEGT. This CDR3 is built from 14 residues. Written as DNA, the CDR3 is TGTGCCAGCAGTTACGGGACAGGGAATCAGCCCCAGCATTTT. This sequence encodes CASSYGTGNQPQHF.

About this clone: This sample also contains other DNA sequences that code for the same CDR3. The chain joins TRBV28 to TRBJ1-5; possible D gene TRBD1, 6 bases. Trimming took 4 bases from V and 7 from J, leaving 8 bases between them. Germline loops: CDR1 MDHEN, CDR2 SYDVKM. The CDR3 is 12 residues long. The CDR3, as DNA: TGTGCCAGCAGTTGGGGGCGGCAGCCCCAGCATTTT. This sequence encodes CASSWGRQPQHF.

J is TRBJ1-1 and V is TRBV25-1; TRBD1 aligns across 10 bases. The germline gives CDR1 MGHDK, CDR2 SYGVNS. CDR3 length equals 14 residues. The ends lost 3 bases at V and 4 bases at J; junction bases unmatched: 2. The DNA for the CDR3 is TGTGCCAGCAGTGACGACAGGGGGCGCACTGAAGCTTTCTTT. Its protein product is CASSDDRGRTEAFF.

The CDR3 sequence: CASSLDWGGNQPQHF. CDR3 nucleotide sequence: TGTGCCAGCAGCTTAGACTGGGGAGGTAATCAGCCCCAGCATTTT. The V gene is TRBV7-2, the J gene TRBJ1-5; D is uncertain. Germline CDR1 and CDR2: SGHTA and FQGNSA. V was shortened by 1 base and J by 4 bases, with 11 bases between the two germline ends. The CDR3 runs 15 residues.

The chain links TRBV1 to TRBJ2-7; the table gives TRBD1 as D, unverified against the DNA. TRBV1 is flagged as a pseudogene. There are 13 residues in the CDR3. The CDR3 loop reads CTSSQPGVYEQYF. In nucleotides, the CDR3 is TGCACCAGCAGCCAACCAGGGGTTTACGAGCAGTACTTC.

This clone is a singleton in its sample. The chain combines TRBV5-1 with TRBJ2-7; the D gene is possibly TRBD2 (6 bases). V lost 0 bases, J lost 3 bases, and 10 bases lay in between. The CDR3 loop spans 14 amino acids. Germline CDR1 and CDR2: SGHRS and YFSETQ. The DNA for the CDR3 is TGCGCCAGCAGCTTGGCCGGGAGTAACTACGAGCAGTACTTC. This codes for CASSLAGSNYEQYF. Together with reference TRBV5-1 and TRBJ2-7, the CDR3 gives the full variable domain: KAGVTQTPRYLIKTRGQQVTLSCSPISGHRSVSWYQQTPGQGLQFLFEYFSETQRNKGNFPGRFSGRQFSNSRSEMNVSTLELGDSALYLCASSLAGSNYEQYFGPGTRLTVT.